These 15 T cell receptor beta chains share one sample of origin, sequenced in a study of T-cell reconstitution after alpha-beta-depleted transplantation in children. A TCRbeta library incorporating unique molecular identifiers was prepared. TCRdb recomputed calls from the PCR reads with MiXCR, one row per CDR3 protein. The sample includes about 360,000 distinct CDR3 sequences, about an eighth of them seen just once. Material: PBMCs, obtained from the stem cell graft. All receptors derive from a human donor who donated a stem cell graft to a child with Fanconi anemia.

This clonotype has more than one count but fewer than ten. J is TRBJ1-3 and V is TRBV4-2, with a possible D match to TRBD1 (5 bases). CDR1 is LGHNA and CDR2 is YNFKEQ in the germline V gene. Trimming pared 3 bases from V and 4 bases from J, leaving 10 bases between. The CDR3 totals 14 residues. CDR3 sequence (DNA): TGTGCCAGCAGCCAGGGGGGTGGCGGAAACACCATATATTTT. It encodes CASSQGGGGNTIYF.

This clonotype was found a few times. This chain connects TRBV12-3 or TRBV12-4 to TRBJ2-7; possibly TRBD1 for D (8 bases). The V end was cut by 3 bases, the J end by 2 bases, with 20 bases between. This CDR3 comprises 17 residues. The CDR3, as DNA: TGTGCCAGCAGTTTGAGCGGGGCAGGGGGCATTCCCTACGAGCAGTACGTC. It specifies CASSLSGAGGIPYEQYV.

The gene calls are TRBV4-1 and TRBJ2-2, with D uncertain. The germline gives CDR1 MGHRA, CDR2 YSYEKL. V was pared by 4 bases and J by 4 bases, with 10 bases between. The CDR3 is made up of 14 amino acids. Written as DNA, the CDR3 is TGCGCCAGCAGCCCTACCTATTCCACCGGGGAGCTGTTTTTT. Amino acids: CASSPTYSTGELFF.

In its sample, this clonotype was seen many times. The V and J genes are TRBV6-2 or TRBV6-3 and TRBJ1-6, with TRBD1 as a possible D gene (6 bases). This CDR3 contains 15 residues. Germline CDR1 and CDR2: MNHEY and SVGEGT. V dropped 6 bases and J dropped 7 bases, with 16 bases sitting between them. The CDR3 region is CASSPFGTTNSPLHF. Written as DNA, the CDR3 is TGTGCCAGCAGCCCTTTCGGGACAACCAATTCACCCCTCCACTTT.

On this clonotype: A much larger clonotype is one base distant, so this may be a read error. The chain uses TRBV5-1 and TRBJ1-4, with TRBD1 matching 9 bases. The CDR3 has 14 amino acids. The germline V gene has CDR1 SGHRS and CDR2 YFSETQ. CDR3 amino acids: CASSPGQGGEKLVF. The CDR3 coding sequence is TGCGCCAGCAGCCCGGGACAGGGAGGCGAAAAACTGGTTTTT.

This clonotype showed up many times. The chain is built from TRBV5-6 and TRBJ2-4, with 7 bases aligning to TRBD1. V shed 3 bases and J 9 bases; nucleotides not matched to a gene: 9. CDR3 length: 14 residues. Germline V lookup: CDR1 SGHDT, CDR2 YYEEEE. CDR3 coding DNA: TGTGCCAGCAGCTCTACAGGGGTTGGGGGCATTCAGTACTTC. As protein: CASSSTGVGGIQYF.

This clonotype was observed at least ten times. The chain couples TRBV5-6 to TRBJ2-3; D not resolved. CDR1 and CDR2 (germline): SGHDT, YYEEEE. Trimming left V 2 bases short and J 4 bases short, with 11 bases between. This CDR3 has 14 residues. CDR3 residues: CASSFSAGADTQYF. CDR3 bases: TGTGCCAGCAGCTTCAGTGCAGGAGCAGATACGCAGTATTTT.

There are a few counts of this clonotype. This sequence joins TRBV15 and TRBJ2-3, with D perhaps matching TRBD2 (6 bases). This CDR3 comprises 16 residues. CDR1 LNHNV and CDR2 YYDKDF come from the germline V gene (reference sequence). V lost 6 bases to trimming and J lost 3 bases, with 19 bases between them. CDR3 in amino acids: CATRGGMSSATDTQYF. The CDR3 nucleotides are TGTGCCACCAGGGGCGGGATGAGTAGTGCTACAGATACGCAGTATTTT.

This clonotype was found many times. The gene calls are TRBV12-3 or TRBV12-4 and TRBJ2-2; D gene ambiguous. The length of the CDR3 is 13 residues. The V end was cut by 2 bases, the J end by 5 bases, with 6 bases between. CDR3 nucleotides: TGTGCCAGCAGTTTATTGGAAACCGGGGAGCTGTTTTTT. Translating it yields CASSLLETGELFF.

This clonotype appeared many times. This chain joins TRBV25-1 and TRBJ1-1; D is uncertain. This CDR3 contains 11 residues. Trimming pared 6 bases from V and 7 bases from J, leaving 9 bases between. Germline loops: CDR1 MGHDK, CDR2 SYGVNS. CDR3 sequence reads: CASSPGFEAFF. CDR3 coding DNA: TGTGCCAGCAGCCCAGGATTTGAAGCTTTCTTT. Combining the CDR3 with reference TRBV25-1 and TRBJ1-1 gives the whole variable domain EADIYQTPRYLVIGTGKKITLECSQTMGHDKMYWYQQDPGMELHLIHYSYGVNSTEKGDLSSESTVSRIRTEHFPLTLESARPSHTSQYLCASSPGFEAFFGQGTRLTVV.

The V gene is TRBV11-2, the J gene TRBJ2-1, with 8 bases lining up with TRBD1. V gave up 3 bases and J gave up 7 bases; unmatched junction bases: 8. This CDR3 has 15 residues. Germline assignment: CDR1 SGHAT and CDR2 FQNNGV. The CDR3 region is CASSFLDRVPNEQFF. The CDR3 DNA sequence: TGTGCCAGCAGCTTCCTGGACAGGGTACCAAATGAGCAGTTCTTC.

This clonotype has ten or more counts. This chain uses TRBV7-9 with TRBJ2-5; no clear D. The CDR3 contains 14 residues. Trimming took 4 bases from V and 4 from J, leaving 13 bases between them. Germline V gene data show CDR1 as SEHNR and CDR2 as FQNEAQ (reference sequence). CDR3 residues: CASSSISRRETQYF. The CDR3 DNA reads TGTGCCAGCAGCTCAATTTCCCGGAGAGAGACCCAGTACTTC. Together with reference TRBV7-9 and TRBJ2-5, the CDR3 gives the full variable domain: DTGVSQNPRHKITKRGQNVTFRCDPISEHNRLYWYRQTLGQGPEFLTYFQNEAQLEKSRLLSDRFSAERPKGSFSTLEIQRTEQGDSAMYLCASSSISRRETQYFGPGTRLLVL.

The chain uses TRBV20-1 and TRBJ1-2, with 7 positions matching TRBD1. The germline gives CDR1 DFQATT, CDR2 SNEGSKA (reference sequence). The CDR3 covers 14 residues. Germline trimming cut 6 bases from V and 7 bases from J; bases unmatched to any gene: 14. The CDR3 nucleotides read TGCAGTGCGAGCCCCCCCAGACAGGGAGGTGGCTACACCTTC. Translating it yields CSASPPRQGGGYTF.

The table lists this clonotype with many counts. The rearrangement uses TRBV28 and TRBJ2-3; D perhaps matches TRBD2 (5 bases). Germline CDR1 is MDHEN and CDR2 is SYDVKM. CDR3 length: 11 residues. Trimming left V 8 bases short and J 6 bases short, with 9 bases between. CDR3 coding DNA: TGTGCCAGCCAAGAGCGGGATACGCAGTATTTT. This encodes CASQERDTQYF.

This clonotype came up many times. V gene TRBV18 combines with J gene TRBJ1-6; D unclear. Trimming pared 3 bases from V and 10 bases from J, leaving 13 bases between. The CDR3 is 14 amino acids. CDR1 is KGHSH and CDR2 is LQKENI in the germline V gene. The chain's CDR3 is CASSPEVADSPLHF. Here the CDR3 DNA reads TGTGCCAGCTCACCCGAGGTCGCGGACTCACCCCTCCACTTT.